The rows below give T cell receptor beta chains drawn from one sample of a study of T cell repertoires in cytomegalovirus infection. TCRdb redid the calling of the reads with MiXCR, one entry per CDR3 protein. The data show 450,000 to 550,000 distinct CDR3 sequences, 42% seen once. No cognate antigen is known for these TCRs. Specimen: cultured PBMCs, collected from culture after CMV antigen stimulation. These receptors originate from a human donor in good health (CMV status not recorded). Some clones in this sample may be carry-over from other donors' samples. Both conserved end residues are part of each CDR3. The order of the fields is clone size, V gene, D gene, J gene, CDR3 DNA, CDR3 protein. The D gene is left open where the match is weak. Clone size is shown for a subset of rows, as once, few, many or a class of expanded clone.

few,TRBV7-6,NA,TRBJ2-7,TGTGCCAGCAGCTCCGGGCAGGCCGCGGGGGAGCAGTACTTC,CASSSGQAAGEQYF
NA,TRBV6-6,NA,TRBJ2-2,TGTGCCAGCAGTTATTACCTTCGGGATCCAAACACCGGGGAGCTGTTTTTT,CASSYYLRDPNTGELFF
NA,TRBV19,TRBD1,TRBJ1-2,TGTGCCAGTACCGACTCCCCCGCCGGGACAGCTGCTAACTATGGCTACACCTTC,CASTDSPAGTAANYGYTF
NA,TRBV7-2,TRBD2,TRBJ2-1,TGTGCCAGCAGCCCTAGCGGGAGAGGTGAGCAGTTCTTC,CASSPSGRGEQFF
NA,TRBV12-3/TRBV12-4,NA,TRBJ2-1,TGTGCCAGCAGTACCCCTTGGTCGGGGCCTGGGGAGCAGTTCTTC,CASSTPWSGPGEQFF
few,TRBV28,NA,TRBJ1-4,TGTGCCAGCAGTTACACCCGAGCTAATGAAAAACTGTTTTTT,CASSYTRANEKLFF
NA,TRBV7-2,TRBD2,TRBJ2-3,TGTGCCAGCAGCTCTAGTAGACTAGCGGGTGATACGCAGTATTTT,CASSSSRLAGDTQYF
few,TRBV6-6,NA,TRBJ2-4,TGTGCCAGCAGCGAGACTAGGTCCAAAAACATTCAGTACTTC,CASSETRSKNIQYF
NA,TRBV6-1,NA,TRBJ1-5,TGTGCCAGCCGTCTTCCTAATCAGCCCCAGCATTTT,CASRLPNQPQHF
NA,TRBV6-6,NA,TRBJ2-1,TGTGCCAGCAGTGTGGCCAGCTCCTACAATGAGCAGTTCTTC,CASSVASSYNEQFF
NA,TRBV7-9,NA,TRBJ2-3,TGTGCCAGCAGCTTAGCGGGGAGTTTCGCAGATACGCAGTATTTT,CASSLAGSFADTQYF
NA,TRBV19,NA,TRBJ2-3,TGTGCCAGTAGTATAGTCCTCGAAGGGGAGGGCACAGATACGCAGTATTTT,CASSIVLEGEGTDTQYF
NA,TRBV6-6,TRBD1,TRBJ2-4,TGTGCCAGCAGTTACGGGACAGGGGATAGCATTCAGTACTTC,CASSYGTGDSIQYF
NA,TRBV30,NA,TRBJ2-5,TGTGCCTGGGTTCCTGGACGGGGCCAAGAGACCCAGTACTTC,CAWVPGRGQETQYF
NA,TRBV4-2,TRBD1,TRBJ1-1,TGTGCCAGCAGCCAAACAACGGGACAGCTTTCTGGGGGAGCTTTCTTT,CASSQTTGQLSGGAFF
NA,TRBV7-9,TRBD2,TRBJ2-2,TGTGCCAGCAGCTTAATTAGACTAGCGGGCCGTCCCTTCGCGAACACCGGGGAGCTGTTTTTT,CASSLIRLAGRPFANTGELFF
few,TRBV20-1,NA,TRBJ1-5,TGCAGTGCTATCCGGGATCAGCCCCAGCATTTT,CSAIRDQPQHF
few,TRBV7-2,TRBD1,TRBJ2-1,TGTGCCAGCAGCTTAGGGCCGCCGGGACAGGCATACAATGAGCAGTTCTTC,CASSLGPPGQAYNEQFF
NA,TRBV20-1,TRBD2,TRBJ2-3,TGCAGTGCTCCTAGCGGGGGTAGCACAGATACGCAGTATTTT,CSAPSGGSTDTQYF
NA,TRBV7-9,TRBD2,TRBJ2-3,TGTGCCAGCAGCTCGCGGACTAGCGGGGGAGCAGATACGCAGTATTTT,CASSSRTSGGADTQYF
NA,TRBV28,TRBD2,TRBJ2-3,TGTGCCAGCAGTGCGTCGGGACTAGCGGGGGGCCTTACCGGATGGGATACGCAGTATTTT,CASSASGLAGGLTGWDTQYF
NA,TRBV6-6,NA,TRBJ2-3,TGTGCCAGCAGTGAGCGAAGCGGGTCTAGCACAGATACGCAGTATTTT,CASSERSGSSTDTQYF
NA,TRBV10-3,NA,TRBJ2-6,TGTGCCATCAGCGGGGGAGCTGGGGCCAACGTCCTGACTTTC,CAISGGAGANVLTF
NA,TRBV19,NA,TRBJ1-5,TGTGCCAGTTGGGGGGATCAGCCCCAGCATTTT,CASWGDQPQHF
NA,TRBV15,TRBD1,TRBJ2-3,TGTGCCACCAGCCACAGGGGAAGCACAGATACGCAGTATTTT,CATSHRGSTDTQYF
NA,TRBV7-6,TRBD2,TRBJ2-1,TGTGCCAGCAGCTTATCGGCGGGGGGGCAGGGTGAGCAGTTCTTC,CASSLSAGGQGEQFF
NA,TRBV7-9,TRBD1,TRBJ2-3,TGTGCCAGCAGCAGACAGGGGGATGGCACAGATACGCAGTATTTT,CASSRQGDGTDTQYF
NA,TRBV7-6,TRBD1,TRBJ2-7,TGTGCCAGCAGCTCTCAGGGGGCCCTTCGGGAGCAGTACTTC,CASSSQGALREQYF